This T cell receptor (beta chain) was observed in a study of blood T cell repertoires in COVID-19. About the study: COVID-19 samples, acute and convalescent, were from the United States, Italy and Spain. T cells, B-cell-depleted T cells, or PBMCs provided the cDNA or gDNA that served as material.

Per the original data handling: Reference gene primer amplification yielded estimated nucleated cell counts. Data came from immunoSEQ multiplex PCR; TCRdb stores just in-frame clones and leaves some out. V, J and clone size reflect that table, while D and trimming were determined from the DNA. The table records about 62,000 clones, over 60% of them present only once. The receptor comes from a woman aged 50 to 60 with active or convalescent COVID-19. The specimen sequenced was peripheral blood.

This CDR3 reads CASTKRGGAEAFF. The CDR3 DNA reads as TGTGCCAGCACCAAGAGGGGAGGGGCTGAAGCTTTCTTT. This chain links TRBV12-3 or TRBV12-4 with TRBJ1-1, with D perhaps TRBD1 (5 bases). The CDR3 is made up of 13 amino acids. Trimming took 7 bases from V and 6 from J, leaving 15 bases between them.